This TCR beta chain was documented in a study of blood T cell repertoires in COVID-19. Study background: Specimens from acute and convalescent COVID-19 originated in the United States, Italy and Spain.

The authors' processing: Quantification of nucleated cells was approximated via reference gene primer amplification. Clones were sequenced by immunoSEQ multiplex PCR, and TCRdb holds only the in-frame ones, with some missing. The V and J calls and clone size were taken over from that table, and D and trimming were inferred from the DNA. The sample shows some 180,000 clones, roughly 89% of them seen only once. The receptor was isolated from a man aged 40-49 years with acute or convalescent COVID-19. The source material was peripheral blood.

CDR3 in amino acids: CASSFDRSGELFF. DNA for the CDR3: TGCGCCAGCAGCTTCGATAGGAGCGGGGAGCTGTTTTTT. The chain links TRBV5-1 to TRBJ2-2; D unresolved. The germline CDR1 and CDR2 sequences are SGHRS and YFSETQ. Deletions cut 2 bases from V and 7 bases from J, with 9 bases between. The CDR3 covers 13 residues.